Below, 10 T cell receptor beta chains from the same sample are listed, as sequenced in a study of T cells expressing NK-cell markers. With the 5' RACE reads reprocessed, TCRdb shows one record per CDR3 protein and no DNA. This repertoire includes over 350,000 distinct CDR3 sequences. Input material: blood T cells: a sorted CD56 or NKG2C T cell subset, CD4+ or CD8+ T cells, or bulk PBMC T cells (not recorded which). These receptor sequences come from a woman in her 50s in good health.

The chain carries TRBV4-1 and TRBJ2-3. CDR1 is MGHRA and CDR2 is YSYEKL in the germline V gene. CDR3 length: 15 residues. This CDR3 is CASSQDRLGTDTQYF.

The rearrangement uses TRBV20-1 and TRBJ2-1; absent DNA, TCRdb's TRBD2 call cannot be checked. The CDR3 covers 15 residues. Germline CDR1 and CDR2: DFQATT and SNEGSKA (reference sequence). The CDR3 reads CSAPGPAGTYNEQFF.

The chain joins TRBV6-6 to TRBJ2-1. This CDR3 region has 13 residues. Per the germline V gene, CDR1 is MNHNY and CDR2 is SVGAGI (reference sequence). The CDR3 spells CASTFMGYNEQFF.

The V call is TRBV20-1, the J call TRBJ2-5; TCRdb reports TRBD1, a call that lacks DNA to check it against. The CDR3 length is 17 residues. Germline V gives CDR1 DFQATT, CDR2 SNEGSKA (reference sequence). CDR3 loop: CSATSPPGQGYQETQYF.

CDR3 residues: CASSVYSSTGELFF. The chain carries TRBV7-9 and TRBJ2-2. CDR3 length: 14 amino acids. In germline, CDR1 is SEHNR, CDR2 FQNEAQ (reference sequence). The complete variable domain, with remaining parts taken from reference TRBV7-9 and TRBJ2-2, reads DTGVSQNPRHKITKRGQNVTFRCDPISEHNRLYWYRQTLGQGPEFLTYFQNEAQLEKSRLLSDRFSAERPKGSFSTLEIQRTEQGDSAMYLCASSVYSSTGELFFGEGSRLTVL.

This chain uses TRBV14 with TRBJ2-7; the TCRdb call, TRBD1, lacks DNA for checking. There are 14 residues in the CDR3. Germline CDR1 and CDR2: SGHDN and FVKESK. The CDR3: CASSPLGVVSEQYF.

The chain employs TRBV4-1 and TRBJ1-4; there is no DNA to check the TCRdb D call of TRBD1. Germline V gives CDR1 MGHRA, CDR2 YSYEKL. The length of the CDR3 is 16 residues. The CDR3 region is CASSQEWGRDDEKLFF.

The chain employs TRBV6-6 and TRBJ2-1; TCRdb's D gene call, TRBD2, goes unchecked for lack of DNA. The germline V gene has CDR1 MNHNY and CDR2 SVGAGI (reference sequence). The CDR3 contains 17 residues. CDR3 region: CASSYILGLAGADEQFF.

The rearrangement uses TRBV15 and TRBJ2-1; without DNA, the TCRdb call of TRBD2 cannot be checked. Germline loops: CDR1 LNHNV, CDR2 YYDKDF (reference sequence). CDR3 length: 16 amino acids. The CDR3 reads CATSPRVGRERNEQFF.

The V gene is TRBV20-1, the J gene TRBJ2-3; the D call of TRBD1 rests on TCRdb alone, since no DNA is present to check it. CDR3 size: 15 residues. The V gene's germline CDR1 is DFQATT and CDR2 SNEGSKA (reference sequence). The CDR3 region is CSAAATGGITDTQYF.